The T cell receptor beta chain under discussion was sequenced for a study of blood T cell repertoires in COVID-19. Produced via immunoSEQ multiplex PCR; TCRdb's table is partial and in-frame only. There are roughly 230,000 clones in the sample; about 85% occur only once, and 5% to 8% lies in the top ten. The V and J ends lost 6 bases and 10 bases respectively, with 13 bases between them. CDR3 length: 12 amino acids. Specimen: PBMCs or T cells enriched from blood (not recorded which). V usage is TRBV12-3 or TRBV12-4 and J usage is TRBJ2-1; no reliable D call. This TCR was sampled from a woman aged 50 to 60 who had been exposed to COVID-19. This CDR3 is CASRGARSEQFF. Written as DNA, the CDR3 is TGTGCCAGCAGAGGTGCGCGTAGCGAGCAGTTCTTC.